Below, 8 T cell receptor beta chains from the same sample are listed, as sequenced in a study of OX40 agonist ivuxolimab in advanced cancers. Repertoires were generated with immunoSEQ multiplex PCR, while TCRdb's copy carries only in-frame clones and drops some. The table includes some 90,000 clones, about 90% detected once. The specimen was CD4+ or CD8+ T cells sorted from blood, collected in a trial of the OX40 agonist ivuxolimab. The receptor source for this set is an adult with an advanced solid tumor such as melanoma, head and neck, liver or kidney cancer.

This chain uses TRBV9 with TRBJ2-3; D is perhaps TRBD2 (5 bases). Per germline, CDR1 SGDLS and CDR2 YYNGEE. Between the trimmed V and J ends, which lost 5 bases and 0 bases, there was a span of 10 bases. CDR3 length: 14 amino acids. CDR3 amino acids: CASSPSLSTDTQYF. The DNA for the CDR3 is TGTGCCAGCAGTCCTAGCCTTAGCACAGATACGCAGTATTTT.

The chain uses TRBV6-4 and TRBJ2-1; D may be TRBD2 (6 bases). The CDR3 length is 15 residues. The V end was cut by 6 bases, the J end by 4 bases, with 16 bases between. CDR1 and CDR2 from the germline V gene are MRHNA and SNTAGT. CDR3 region: CASSARDGLYNEQFF. The CDR3 coding sequence is TGTGCCAGCAGCGCCCGGGACGGACTATACAATGAGCAGTTCTTC.

The chain couples TRBV28 to TRBJ2-7, with TRBD2 identical over 8 bases. Unmatched junction bases numbered 9, after V lost 7 bases and J lost 4 bases. In germline, CDR1 is MDHEN, CDR2 SYDVKM. This CDR3 is 14 amino acids long. The CDR3 DNA reads as TGTGCCAGCAAAGTACAAAGCGGGAGTTACGAGCAGTACTTC. It yields the protein CASKVQSGSYEQYF.

V and J are TRBV30 and TRBJ1-2, with no clear D. Germline values: CDR1 GTSNPN, CDR2 SVGIG (reference sequence). V was pared by 3 bases and J by 4 bases, with 9 bases between. The CDR3 is 12 residues long. In DNA form, the CDR3 reads TGTGCCTGGAGAAGGGTTTCCTATGGCTACACCTTC. This gives the protein CAWRRVSYGYTF.

Regarding this clone: The same CDR3 can be traced to other DNA sequences in this sample. The CDR3 reads CAWSVSGGQPQHF. The CDR3 nucleotides are TGTGCCTGGAGTGTTTCCGGGGGCCAGCCCCAGCATTTT. V usage is TRBV30 and J usage is TRBJ1-5; possibly TRBD1 for D (6 bases). V lost 0 bases and J 7 bases, leaving 10 bases between the germline ends. The CDR3 loop spans 13 amino acids. CDR1 is GTSNPN and CDR2 is SVGIG in the germline V gene (reference sequence). The full variable domain, with the rest looked up from reference TRBV30 and TRBJ1-5, is SQTIHQWPATLVQPVGSPLSLECTVEGTSNPNLYWYRQAAGRGLQLLFYSVGIGQISSEVPQNLSASRPQDRQFILSSKKLLLSDSGFYLCAWSVSGGQPQHFGDGTRLSIL.

This chain uses TRBV4-1 with TRBJ2-5, with a weak D call TRBD1 (5 bases). The CDR3 runs to 13 residues. The V end was cut by 4 bases, the J end by 4 bases, with 10 bases between. Germline V gene sequence: CDR1 MGHRA, CDR2 YSYEKL. CDR3 nucleotide sequence: TGCGCCAGCAGCCGAGGACAACGAGAGACCCAGTACTTC. Protein sequence: CASSRGQRETQYF.

The rearrangement joins TRBV10-3 to TRBJ1-2; D is perhaps TRBD1 (5 bases). Per the germline V gene, CDR1 is ENHRY and CDR2 is SYGVKD. The germline V and J ends were trimmed by 3 bases and 4 bases, with 12 bases remaining between them. The CDR3 extends over 14 amino acids. DNA of the CDR3: TGTGCCATCAGTGAATCCCTGACAGCCTATGGCTACACCTTC. Its protein product is CAISESLTAYGYTF.

CDR3 residues: CASSLRGVGGYTF. CDR3 DNA sequence: TGCGCCAGCAGCCTCCGGGGCGTGGGGGGCTACACCTTC. This chain connects TRBV4-3 to TRBJ1-2, with D perhaps matching TRBD1 (5 bases). CDR3 size: 13 residues. Per germline, CDR1 LGHNA and CDR2 YSLEER. V lost 4 bases and J 8 bases, leaving 14 bases between the germline ends.